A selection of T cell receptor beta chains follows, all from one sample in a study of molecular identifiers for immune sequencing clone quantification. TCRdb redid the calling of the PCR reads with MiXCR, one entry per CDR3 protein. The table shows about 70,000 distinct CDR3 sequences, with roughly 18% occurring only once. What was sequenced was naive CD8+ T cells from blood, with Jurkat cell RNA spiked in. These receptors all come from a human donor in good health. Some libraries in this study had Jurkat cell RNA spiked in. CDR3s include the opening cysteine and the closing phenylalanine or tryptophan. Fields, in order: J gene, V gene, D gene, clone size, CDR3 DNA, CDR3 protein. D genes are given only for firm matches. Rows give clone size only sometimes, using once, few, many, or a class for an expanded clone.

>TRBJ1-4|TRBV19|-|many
TGTGCCAGTAGTAGGAACATAAAGGAAAAACTGTTTTTT
CASSRNIKEKLFF
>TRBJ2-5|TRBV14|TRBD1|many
TGTGCCAGCAGCCGACGGACAGGGGGGCAAGAGACCCAGTACTTC
CASSRRTGGQETQYF
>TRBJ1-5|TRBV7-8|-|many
TGTGCCAGCAGCCCCCGTACTCGGGAGTTTAATCAGCCCCAGCATTTT
CASSPRTREFNQPQHF
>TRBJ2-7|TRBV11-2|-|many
TGTGCCAGCAGCCTGGGGGTGTCTAGTCCGTACTTC
CASSLGVSSPYF
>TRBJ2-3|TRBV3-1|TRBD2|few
TGTGCCAGCAGCCAAGAGGCGGGAGCGGGAGGGCCGCGGACAGATACGCAGTATTTT
CASSQEAGAGGPRTDTQYF
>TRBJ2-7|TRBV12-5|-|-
TGTGCTAGTGGTACCCCCGAGTCCCACGAGCAGTACTTC
CASGTPESHEQYF
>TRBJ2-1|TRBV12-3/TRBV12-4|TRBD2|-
TGTGCCAGCAGTCCGCGGACTAGCGGGAGCACCTTTAGCTCCTACAATGAGCAGTTCTTC
CASSPRTSGSTFSSYNEQFF
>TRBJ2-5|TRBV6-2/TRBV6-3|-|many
TGTGCCAGCAGCAGCGACAGCCAAGAGACCCAGTACTTC
CASSSDSQETQYF
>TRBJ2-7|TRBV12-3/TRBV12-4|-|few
TGTGCCAGCAGTTTACGTCAGGAACGATACGAGCAGTACTTC
CASSLRQERYEQYF
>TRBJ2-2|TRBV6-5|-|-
TGTGCCAGCGGTCAAAACACCGGGGAGCTGTTTTTT
CASGQNTGELFF
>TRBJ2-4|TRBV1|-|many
TGCACCAGCAGCCCTCTGTTGAGACAGGGGCCGTCTTTGGCCCGTATAGCCAAAAACATTCAGTACTTC
CTSSPLLRQGPSLARIAKNIQYF
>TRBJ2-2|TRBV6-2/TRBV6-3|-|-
TGTGCCAGCAGTTTGTGGGGGTTGTACACCGGGGAGCTGTTTTTT
CASSLWGLYTGELFF
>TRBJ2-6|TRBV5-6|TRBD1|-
TGTGCCAGCGGCCCCCTTCATAGGACAGGCTTCGACTCTGGGGCCAACGTCCTGACTTTC
CASGPLHRTGFDSGANVLTF